Included here is one T cell receptor beta chain sequence, with context. Its target is not known. This CDR3 has 15 amino acids. V was pared by 2 bases and J by 6 bases, with 7 bases of the junction left unmatched. CDR1 is WNHNN, CDR2 SYGVQD, per germline (reference sequence). The data are from a study of T-cell memory formation after mild COVID-19. About the study: Across donors, TCR clusters were largely donor specific.

From the 5' RACE reads, TCRdb called clonotypes with MiXCR, one entry per CDR3 protein. In the table there are 450,000 to 650,000 distinct CDR3 sequences, roughly 20% of which are singletons. Findings and limits, study-wide: Contracting clones from day 15 to 85 showed balanced CD4/CD8; later expanders favored CD4+.

The specimen sequenced was PBMCs or a T cell subset sorted from them (not recorded which). V and J are TRBV10-1 and TRBJ2-5; TRBD2 agrees at 9 bases. The receptor's source is an adult woman who had mild COVID-19 (a few samples of this study predate the infection). Cell type and time point are not known. The CDR3 DNA reads as TGCGCCAGCAGTGAGCCTAGCGGGATGGGAAAGACCCAGTACTTC. Its translation is CASSEPSGMGKTQYF.